These T cell receptor beta chains were read from a single sample in a study of T cell changes during pregnancy in multiple sclerosis. Assay used: immunoSEQ multiplex PCR; TCRdb lists only in-frame clones, some missing. The sample lists around 96,000 clones; just under 95% were seen once. Sequenced here: peripheral blood, sampled in the first trimester of pregnancy. The receptors stem from a female donor with multiple sclerosis, enrolled in a pregnancy study. CDR3s include the opening cysteine and the closing phenylalanine or tryptophan. Fields, in order: CDR3 DNA, CDR3 protein, D gene, J gene, clone size, V gene. D genes are given only for firm matches. Rows give clone size only sometimes, using once, few, many, or a class for an expanded clone.

CDR3nt: TGTGCCAGCAGCTTAGCGGGGGGCTCCGACTATGAGCAGTTCTTC
CDR3aa: CASSLAGGSDYEQFF
d_gene: NA
j_gene: TRBJ2-1
abundance: once
v_gene: TRBV11-3

CDR3nt: TGCGCCAGCAGCTTGTACGCGACAGTTACCCAAGAGACCCAGTACTTC
CDR3aa: CASSLYATVTQETQYF
d_gene: NA
j_gene: TRBJ2-5
abundance: NA
v_gene: TRBV5-1

CDR3nt: TGTGCCAGCTCACCCAAACAGGGTTCTGAAGCTTTCTTT
CDR3aa: CASSPKQGSEAFF
d_gene: NA
j_gene: TRBJ1-1
abundance: NA
v_gene: TRBV18

CDR3nt: TGTGCCAGCAGCTTGATACTAGCGGGGGTGTACTCCTACGAGCAGTACTTC
CDR3aa: CASSLILAGVYSYEQYF
d_gene: TRBD2
j_gene: TRBJ2-7
abundance: NA
v_gene: TRBV5-6

CDR3nt: TGTGCCAGCAGTGATCTCAACTATGGCTACACCTTC
CDR3aa: CASSDLNYGYTF
d_gene: NA
j_gene: TRBJ1-2
abundance: NA
v_gene: TRBV6-4

CDR3nt: TGTGCCAGCACCCTGACTAGACTGCGCACAGATACGCAGTATTTT
CDR3aa: CASTLTRLRTDTQYF
d_gene: NA
j_gene: TRBJ2-3
abundance: NA
v_gene: TRBV6-1

CDR3nt: TGTGCCAGCAGCTCTGCCTCTATCAACCAAGAGACCCAGTACTTC
CDR3aa: CASSSASINQETQYF
d_gene: NA
j_gene: TRBJ2-5
abundance: NA
v_gene: TRBV5-5

CDR3nt: TGTGCCAGCAGTGAAGCGGGGGGGCCCTACAATGAGCAGTTCTTC
CDR3aa: CASSEAGGPYNEQFF
d_gene: NA
j_gene: TRBJ2-1
abundance: NA
v_gene: TRBV2

CDR3nt: TGTGCCAGCAGCCTACCGGGACTAGCGCGGCGGCCCGGGGAGACCCAGTACTTC
CDR3aa: CASSLPGLARRPGETQYF
d_gene: TRBD2
j_gene: TRBJ2-5
abundance: NA
v_gene: TRBV7-2

CDR3nt: TGTGCCAGCAGTTACTCCGTGACAGGGGCGCCTCAGCCCCAGCATTTT
CDR3aa: CASSYSVTGAPQPQHF
d_gene: TRBD1
j_gene: TRBJ1-5
abundance: NA
v_gene: TRBV6-6

CDR3nt: TGCAGCGCCAGGACACAGCCAGGCACCGGGGAGCTGTTTTTT
CDR3aa: CSARTQPGTGELFF
d_gene: NA
j_gene: TRBJ2-2
abundance: NA
v_gene: TRBV29-1

CDR3nt: TGTGCCAGCAGTGATCGGCAGGGGAATGAAAAACTGTTTTTT
CDR3aa: CASSDRQGNEKLFF
d_gene: NA
j_gene: TRBJ1-4
abundance: NA
v_gene: TRBV6-1

CDR3nt: TGTGCCAGCAGAGAAGCGCAGGGGGCCAACGTCCTGACTTTC
CDR3aa: CASREAQGANVLTF
d_gene: NA
j_gene: TRBJ2-6
abundance: NA
v_gene: TRBV2

CDR3nt: TGTGCCAGCAGCGTACGCGGACTGACAAATGAAAAACTGTTTTTT
CDR3aa: CASSVRGLTNEKLFF
d_gene: NA
j_gene: TRBJ1-4
abundance: NA
v_gene: TRBV9

CDR3nt: TGTGCCAGCAGCTTAGGACTAGCGGGGGGCACCTACAATGAGCAGTTCTTC
CDR3aa: CASSLGLAGGTYNEQFF
d_gene: TRBD2
j_gene: TRBJ2-1
abundance: NA
v_gene: TRBV7-8

CDR3nt: TGTGCCAGCAGGAGCACTAGTGTTGGGTCCTACGAGCAGTACTTC
CDR3aa: CASRSTSVGSYEQYF
d_gene: NA
j_gene: TRBJ2-7
abundance: NA
v_gene: TRBV6-5

CDR3nt: TGTGCCAGCAGCGGAGGCCAAGGGGGCCCCGGGGAGCTGTTTTTT
CDR3aa: CASSGGQGGPGELFF
d_gene: TRBD1
j_gene: TRBJ2-2
abundance: once
v_gene: TRBV7-2

CDR3nt: TGTGCCAGCACAGGGACAGCCTCGGGAACTGAAGCTTTCTTT
CDR3aa: CASTGTASGTEAFF
d_gene: TRBD1
j_gene: TRBJ1-1
abundance: NA
v_gene: TRBV6-1

CDR3nt: TGTGCCAGCAGCTTAAAAGCCCATGGGACAGGTGATAGTTCACCCCTCCACTTT
CDR3aa: CASSLKAHGTGDSSPLHF
d_gene: TRBD1
j_gene: TRBJ1-6
abundance: once
v_gene: TRBV7-6

CDR3nt: TGTGCCAGCAGTTACATTAGTGACAGTACAGAAGCTTTCTTT
CDR3aa: CASSYISDSTEAFF
d_gene: NA
j_gene: TRBJ1-1
abundance: NA
v_gene: TRBV6-5

CDR3nt: TGTGCCAGCACCCGGACAGGGGGCGGACAGCCCCAGCATTTT
CDR3aa: CASTRTGGGQPQHF
d_gene: TRBD1
j_gene: TRBJ1-5
abundance: many
v_gene: TRBV2

CDR3nt: TGTGCCAGCAGTTTATTACAGGGCAACACTGAAGCTTTCTTT
CDR3aa: CASSLLQGNTEAFF
d_gene: NA
j_gene: TRBJ1-1
abundance: NA
v_gene: TRBV27

CDR3nt: TGCGCCAGCAGCCAGTTAGACAGGGGGGACACCGGGGAGCTGTTTTTT
CDR3aa: CASSQLDRGDTGELFF
d_gene: TRBD1
j_gene: TRBJ2-2
abundance: NA
v_gene: TRBV4-1

CDR3nt: TGTGCCAGCGGCGGGGGAGAGCAGTACTTC
CDR3aa: CASGGGEQYF
d_gene: TRBD2
j_gene: TRBJ2-7
abundance: NA
v_gene: TRBV2

CDR3nt: TGTGCCAGCAGCTCTCAGGGCGGGGATTATGGCTACACCTTC
CDR3aa: CASSSQGGDYGYTF
d_gene: NA
j_gene: TRBJ1-2
abundance: NA
v_gene: TRBV5-4

CDR3nt: TGTGCCAGCGGGACAGGGGGCCGAGAGACCCAGTACTTC
CDR3aa: CASGTGGRETQYF
d_gene: NA
j_gene: TRBJ2-5
abundance: NA
v_gene: TRBV21-1

CDR3nt: TGTGCCAGCAGCCCCGGGGAGACCCAGTACTTC
CDR3aa: CASSPGETQYF
d_gene: NA
j_gene: TRBJ2-5
abundance: NA
v_gene: TRBV7-9

CDR3nt: TGCGCCAGCAGCTTCCGGACAGGGGGAATCTATGGCTACACCTTC
CDR3aa: CASSFRTGGIYGYTF
d_gene: TRBD1
j_gene: TRBJ1-2
abundance: NA
v_gene: TRBV4-1

CDR3nt: TGTGCCAGCAGTTTCAGGGAAAGGGACTACAATGAGCAGTTCTTC
CDR3aa: CASSFRERDYNEQFF
d_gene: NA
j_gene: TRBJ2-1
abundance: NA
v_gene: TRBV27

CDR3nt: TGCGCCAGCAGTTACCCGGGACTAGGAGGCACAGATACGCAGTATTTT
CDR3aa: CASSYPGLGGTDTQYF
d_gene: TRBD2
j_gene: TRBJ2-3
abundance: NA
v_gene: TRBV4-1

CDR3nt: TGTGCCAGCAGCGGGGGACTAGCGGGGGGGCCGAATGAGCAGTTCTTC
CDR3aa: CASSGGLAGGPNEQFF
d_gene: TRBD2
j_gene: TRBJ2-1
abundance: NA
v_gene: TRBV9

CDR3nt: TGCGCCAGCAGCCTCCAGGGCAGGGGTAAAACTAATGAAAAACTGTTTTTT
CDR3aa: CASSLQGRGKTNEKLFF
d_gene: NA
j_gene: TRBJ1-4
abundance: NA
v_gene: TRBV4-1

CDR3nt: TGCAGCGTTGTTTGGCAAACCTCTGGGGCCAACGTCCTGACTTTC
CDR3aa: CSVVWQTSGANVLTF
d_gene: NA
j_gene: TRBJ2-6
abundance: NA
v_gene: TRBV29-1

CDR3nt: TGTGCTAGCAGTCTTCACAGGGGGACAGAGACCCAGTACTTC
CDR3aa: CASSLHRGTETQYF
d_gene: TRBD1
j_gene: TRBJ2-5
abundance: NA
v_gene: TRBV7-7

CDR3nt: TGTGCCAGCAGCTTAGCCGGGAGGGACTATGGCTACACCTTC
CDR3aa: CASSLAGRDYGYTF
d_gene: NA
j_gene: TRBJ1-2
abundance: NA
v_gene: TRBV7-2

CDR3nt: TGCGCCAGCAGTGAGGGCGGGAGCTCGAGTTGGTCCTACAATGAGCAGTTCTTC
CDR3aa: CASSEGGSSSWSYNEQFF
d_gene: TRBD2
j_gene: TRBJ2-1
abundance: NA
v_gene: TRBV10-2

CDR3nt: TGTGCCAGCAGTGAACTGGGGCGTGGGCCCCAGCATTTT
CDR3aa: CASSELGRGPQHF
d_gene: NA
j_gene: TRBJ1-5
abundance: NA
v_gene: TRBV6-1

CDR3nt: TGCGCCAGCAGCGCGGACAGGGGCGAGCAGTACTTC
CDR3aa: CASSADRGEQYF
d_gene: TRBD1
j_gene: TRBJ2-7
abundance: NA
v_gene: TRBV5-1

CDR3nt: TGCGCCAGCAGCACCGTAGGACAGGGTCAAGAGACCCAGTACTTC
CDR3aa: CASSTVGQGQETQYF
d_gene: TRBD1
j_gene: TRBJ2-5
abundance: NA
v_gene: TRBV5-1

CDR3nt: TGTGCCAGCAGTTTCGGACAGGGCGCGTTTTTGGCTTTCTTT
CDR3aa: CASSFGQGAFLAFF
d_gene: TRBD1
j_gene: TRBJ1-1
abundance: NA
v_gene: TRBV27

CDR3nt: TGTGCCTGGACAGGGGCCTACGAGCAGTACTTC
CDR3aa: CAWTGAYEQYF
d_gene: NA
j_gene: TRBJ2-7
abundance: NA
v_gene: TRBV30

CDR3nt: TGTGCCAGCAGCGGGGGGACAGCGAGGCGGAGCTCCTATGGCTACACCTTC
CDR3aa: CASSGGTARRSSYGYTF
d_gene: TRBD1
j_gene: TRBJ1-2
abundance: NA
v_gene: TRBV7-2

CDR3nt: TGTGCCAGCAGTTACTCTTTGCAGGGGACTGAAGCTTTCTTT
CDR3aa: CASSYSLQGTEAFF
d_gene: NA
j_gene: TRBJ1-1
abundance: NA
v_gene: TRBV6-6

CDR3nt: TGTGCCAGTAAACCGGGACAGGGGAAGGACGAGCAGTACTTC
CDR3aa: CASKPGQGKDEQYF
d_gene: TRBD1
j_gene: TRBJ2-7
abundance: NA
v_gene: TRBV19

CDR3nt: TGTGCCAGCTCACCCGAGGGGGGGCGAGGTACTGAAGCTTTCTTT
CDR3aa: CASSPEGGRGTEAFF
d_gene: NA
j_gene: TRBJ1-1
abundance: NA
v_gene: TRBV18

CDR3nt: TGTGCCAGTAGTATTTATGGCGGGGTGGGAAGCAATGAGCAGTTCTTC
CDR3aa: CASSIYGGVGSNEQFF
d_gene: NA
j_gene: TRBJ2-1
abundance: NA
v_gene: TRBV19

CDR3nt: TGTGCCAGCAGCGTCTGGGGAGGGGACGAAAAACTGTTTTTT
CDR3aa: CASSVWGGDEKLFF
d_gene: NA
j_gene: TRBJ1-4
abundance: NA
v_gene: TRBV9

CDR3nt: TGTGCCAGCAGTGACGGACAGGGGGTTATTGGGATTTACACTGAAGCTTTCTTT
CDR3aa: CASSDGQGVIGIYTEAFF
d_gene: TRBD1
j_gene: TRBJ1-1
abundance: few
v_gene: TRBV25-1

CDR3nt: TGTGCCAGTAGAACGGACAGGGAGGGCAATCAGCCCCAGCATTTT
CDR3aa: CASRTDREGNQPQHF
d_gene: TRBD1
j_gene: TRBJ1-5
abundance: NA
v_gene: TRBV19

CDR3nt: TGTGCCAGCAGGCCTGACAGGGTCAACAATTCACCCCTCCACTTT
CDR3aa: CASRPDRVNNSPLHF
d_gene: TRBD1
j_gene: TRBJ1-6
abundance: NA
v_gene: TRBV2

CDR3nt: TGTGCCAGCAGTGACGTGGCAGGGTGGTCAACTAATGAAAAACTGTTTTTT
CDR3aa: CASSDVAGWSTNEKLFF
d_gene: NA
j_gene: TRBJ1-4
abundance: NA
v_gene: TRBV6-1